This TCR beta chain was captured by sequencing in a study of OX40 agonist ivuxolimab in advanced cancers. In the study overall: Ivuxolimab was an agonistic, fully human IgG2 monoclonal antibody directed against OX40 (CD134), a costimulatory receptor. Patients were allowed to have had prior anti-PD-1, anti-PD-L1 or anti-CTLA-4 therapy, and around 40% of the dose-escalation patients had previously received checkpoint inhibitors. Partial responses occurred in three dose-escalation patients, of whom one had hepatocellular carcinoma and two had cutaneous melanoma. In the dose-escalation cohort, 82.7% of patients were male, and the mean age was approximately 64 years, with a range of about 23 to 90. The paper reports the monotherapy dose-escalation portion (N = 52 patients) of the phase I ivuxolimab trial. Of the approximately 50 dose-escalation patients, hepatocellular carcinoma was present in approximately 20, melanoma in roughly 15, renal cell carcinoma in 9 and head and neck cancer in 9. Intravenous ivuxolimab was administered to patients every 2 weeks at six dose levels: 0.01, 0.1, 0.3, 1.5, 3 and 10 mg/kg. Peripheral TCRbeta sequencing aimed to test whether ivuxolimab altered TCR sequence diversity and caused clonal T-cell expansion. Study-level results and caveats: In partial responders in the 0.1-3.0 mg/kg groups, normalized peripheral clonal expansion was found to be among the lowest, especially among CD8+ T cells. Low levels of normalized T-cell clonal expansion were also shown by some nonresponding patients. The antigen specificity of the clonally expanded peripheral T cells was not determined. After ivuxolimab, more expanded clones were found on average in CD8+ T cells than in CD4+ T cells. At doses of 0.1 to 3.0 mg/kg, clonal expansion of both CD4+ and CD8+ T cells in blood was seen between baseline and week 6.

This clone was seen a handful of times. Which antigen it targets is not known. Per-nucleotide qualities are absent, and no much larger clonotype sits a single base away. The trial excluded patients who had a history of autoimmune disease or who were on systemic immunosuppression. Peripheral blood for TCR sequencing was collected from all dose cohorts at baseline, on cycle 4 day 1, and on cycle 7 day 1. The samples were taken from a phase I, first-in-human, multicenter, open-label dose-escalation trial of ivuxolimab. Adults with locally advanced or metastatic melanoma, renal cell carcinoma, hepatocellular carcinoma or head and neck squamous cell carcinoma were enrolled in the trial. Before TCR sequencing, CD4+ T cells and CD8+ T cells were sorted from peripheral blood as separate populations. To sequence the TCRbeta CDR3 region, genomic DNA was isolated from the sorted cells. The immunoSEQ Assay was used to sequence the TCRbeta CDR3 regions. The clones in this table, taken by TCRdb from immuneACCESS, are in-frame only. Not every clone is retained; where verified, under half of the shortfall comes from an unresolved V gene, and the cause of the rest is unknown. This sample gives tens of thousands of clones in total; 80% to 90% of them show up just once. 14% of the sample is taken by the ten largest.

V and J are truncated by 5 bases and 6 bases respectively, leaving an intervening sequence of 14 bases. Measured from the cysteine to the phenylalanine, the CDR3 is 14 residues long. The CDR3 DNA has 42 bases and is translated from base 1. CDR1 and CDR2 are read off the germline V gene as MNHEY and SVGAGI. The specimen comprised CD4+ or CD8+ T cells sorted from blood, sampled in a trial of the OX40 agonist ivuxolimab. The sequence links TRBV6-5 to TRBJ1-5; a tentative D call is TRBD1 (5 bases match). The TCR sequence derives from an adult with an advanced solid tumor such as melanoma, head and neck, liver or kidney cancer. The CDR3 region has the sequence CASSKGPEGQPQHF. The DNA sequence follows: TGTGCCAGCAGTAAGGGGCCGGAGGGTCAGCCCCAGCATTTT.